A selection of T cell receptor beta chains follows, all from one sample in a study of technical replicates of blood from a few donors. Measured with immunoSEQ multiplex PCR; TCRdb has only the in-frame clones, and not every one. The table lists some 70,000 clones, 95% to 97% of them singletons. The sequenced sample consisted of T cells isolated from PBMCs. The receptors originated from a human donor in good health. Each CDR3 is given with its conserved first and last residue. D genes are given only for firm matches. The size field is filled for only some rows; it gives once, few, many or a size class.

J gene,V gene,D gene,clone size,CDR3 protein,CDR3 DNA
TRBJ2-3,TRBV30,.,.,CAWCYGVLTDTQYF,TGTGCCTGGTGTTACGGAGTACTCACAGATACGCAGTATTTT
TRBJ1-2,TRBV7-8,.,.,CASSRGLQGEDGYTF,TGTGCCAGCAGCCGTGGCTTACAGGGTGAAGATGGCTACACCTTC
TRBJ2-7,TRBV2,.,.,CASMTGFTNEQYF,TGTGCCAGCATGACGGGGTTTACGAACGAGCAGTACTTC
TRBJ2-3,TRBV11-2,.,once,CASSWLDRARDTQYF,TGTGCCAGCAGTTGGCTGGACAGAGCTAGGGATACGCAGTATTTT
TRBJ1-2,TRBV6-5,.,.,CASSYGQKSNYGYTF,TGTGCCAGCAGTTACGGGCAAAAGTCTAACTATGGCTACACCTTC
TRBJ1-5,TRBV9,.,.,CASSALDSYQPQHF,TGTGCCAGCAGCGCCTTAGACAGCTATCAGCCCCAGCATTTT
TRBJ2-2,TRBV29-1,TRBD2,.,CSVDAGGRASGELFF,TGCAGCGTTGATGCTGGCGGGAGGGCCTCCGGGGAGCTGTTTTTT
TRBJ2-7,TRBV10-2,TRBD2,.,CASTTLAGPYEQYF,TGCGCCAGCACTACACTAGCGGGGCCCTACGAGCAGTACTTC
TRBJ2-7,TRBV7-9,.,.,CASSAGVSYEQYF,TGTGCCAGCAGCGCGGGTGTCTCCTACGAGCAGTACTTC
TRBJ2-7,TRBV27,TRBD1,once,CASSLRQGIYEQYF,TGTGCCAGCAGCCTGCGACAGGGGATCTACGAGCAGTACTTC
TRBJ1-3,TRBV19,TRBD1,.,CASSSRRDRGYGNTIYF,TGTGCCAGTAGTAGCCGAAGGGACAGGGGATATGGAAACACCATATATTTT
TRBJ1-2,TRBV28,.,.,CASGRGNGYTF,TGTGCCAGTGGGAGGGGAAATGGCTACACCTTC
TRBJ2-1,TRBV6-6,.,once,CASSPIAESSYNEQFF,TGTGCCAGCAGTCCCATCGCGGAGAGCTCCTACAATGAGCAGTTCTTC
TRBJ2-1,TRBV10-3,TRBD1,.,CAISESARDRGLNEQFF,TGTGCCATCAGTGAGTCCGCACGGGACAGGGGGCTGAATGAGCAGTTCTTC
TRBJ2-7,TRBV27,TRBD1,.,CASSQGVGQYF,TGTGCCAGCAGCCAGGGGGTTGGGCAGTACTTC
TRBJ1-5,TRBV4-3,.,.,CASSQVHNQPQHF,TGCGCCAGCAGCCAAGTTCACAATCAGCCCCAGCATTTT
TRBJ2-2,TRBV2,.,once,CASTTEATGELFF,TGTGCCAGCACCACCGAAGCCACCGGGGAGCTGTTTTTT
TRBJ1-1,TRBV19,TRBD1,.,CASSPQGAATEAFF,TGTGCCAGTAGTCCCCAGGGGGCCGCCACTGAAGCTTTCTTT
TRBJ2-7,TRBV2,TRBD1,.,CASDHYLDRLHEQYF,TGTGCCAGCGACCATTACTTGGACAGGCTCCACGAGCAGTACTTC
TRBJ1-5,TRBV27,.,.,CASSLLRENGQPQHF,TGTGCCAGCAGTTTATTGCGGGAGAACGGTCAGCCCCAGCATTTT
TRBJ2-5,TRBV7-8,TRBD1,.,CASSLHTRGQGGETQYF,TGTGCCAGCAGCTTACATACTAGGGGACAGGGGGGAGAGACCCAGTACTTC
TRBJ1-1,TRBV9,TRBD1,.,CASSAFRGPGTEAFF,TGTGCCAGCAGCGCCTTTAGGGGGCCCGGCACTGAAGCTTTCTTT
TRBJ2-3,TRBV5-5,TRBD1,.,CASSFYGTGGTDTQYF,TGTGCCAGCAGCTTTTACGGGACAGGGGGCACAGATACGCAGTATTTT
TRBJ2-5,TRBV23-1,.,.,CASSQSSRPISRQAQETQYF,TGCGCCAGCAGTCAATCCAGTAGGCCAATTTCCCGGCAGGCTCAAGAGACCCAGTACTTC
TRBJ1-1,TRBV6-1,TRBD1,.,CASSEDRESAEAFF,TGTGCCAGCAGTGAGGACAGGGAGAGCGCTGAAGCTTTCTTT
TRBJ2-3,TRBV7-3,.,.,CASSLTSGTDTQYF,TGTGCCAGCAGCTTAACTAGCGGCACAGATACGCAGTATTTT
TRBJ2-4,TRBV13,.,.,CASSLGGEGAKNIQYF,TGTGCCAGCAGCTTAGGAGGGGAAGGAGCCAAAAACATTCAGTACTTC
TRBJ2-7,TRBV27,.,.,CASSYYRDGAGEQYF,TGTGCCAGCAGCTATTACCGGGACGGTGCGGGAGAGCAGTACTTC
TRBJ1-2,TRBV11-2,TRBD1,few,CASSLTWTGTYGYTF,TGTGCCAGCAGCTTAACCTGGACAGGAACCTATGGCTACACCTTC
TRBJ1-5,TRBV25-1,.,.,CASRTGNQPQHF,TGTGCCAGCAGGACGGGGAATCAGCCCCAGCATTTT
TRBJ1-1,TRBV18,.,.,CASSPQLIGGTEAFF,TGTGCCAGCTCACCTCAGTTGATCGGGGGGACTGAAGCTTTCTTT
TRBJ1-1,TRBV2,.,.,CASSEEGTGLDVIF,TGTGCCAGCAGTGAAGAGGGCACGGGACTGGATGTTATCTTT
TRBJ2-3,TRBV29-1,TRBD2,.,CSAAGEGLYF,TGCAGCGCCGCGGGGGAGGGTTTGTATTTT
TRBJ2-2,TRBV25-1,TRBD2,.,CASRSGANTGELFF,TGTGCCAGCAGGAGCGGGGCGAACACCGGGGAGCTGTTTTTT
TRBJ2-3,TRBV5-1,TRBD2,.,CASSLGLAGVPGTDTQYF,TGCGCCAGCAGCTTGGGCCTAGCGGGAGTTCCTGGCACAGATACGCAGTATTTT
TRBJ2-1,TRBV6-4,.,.,CASSDSRFSVQFF,TGTGCCAGCAGTGACTCGAGGTTTAGCGTACAGTTCTTC
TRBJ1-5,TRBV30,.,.,CAWSLTGRPQHF,TGTGCCTGGAGTTTAACAGGGCGGCCCCAGCATTTT
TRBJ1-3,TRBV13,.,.,CASGLPSEELSGNTIYF,TGTGCCAGCGGGCTGCCAAGTGAAGAACTCTCTGGAAACACCATATATTTT
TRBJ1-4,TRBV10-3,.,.,CAMPRDTGIPNEKLFF,TGTGCCATGCCCCGGGACACTGGAATTCCTAATGAAAAACTGTTTTTT
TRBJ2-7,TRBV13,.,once,CASSMTEAYEQYF,TGTGCCAGCAGCATGACAGAAGCCTACGAGCAGTACTTC
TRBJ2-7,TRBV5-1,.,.,CASSPQDVRESYEQYF,TGCGCCAGCAGCCCCCAGGATGTCAGGGAAAGCTACGAGCAGTACTTC
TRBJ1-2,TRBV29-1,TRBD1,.,CSVEVTGDGYTF,TGCAGCGTTGAAGTGACAGGGGACGGCTACACCTTC
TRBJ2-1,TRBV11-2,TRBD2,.,CASSASSGGNEQFF,TGTGCCAGCAGCGCATCTAGCGGGGGCAATGAGCAGTTCTTC
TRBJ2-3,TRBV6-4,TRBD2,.,CASGSGSVTDTQYF,TGTGCCAGCGGTAGCGGGAGTGTCACAGATACGCAGTATTTT